One sample yielded the 14 T cell receptor beta chains listed below, sequenced in a study of CD8+ T cells in alopecia areata. Investigators isolated RNA and reverse transcribed it into cDNA to act as the sequencing template. Data came from immunoSEQ multiplex PCR; TCRdb stores just in-frame clones and leaves some out. The data contain 170,000 or so clones, 59% of them seen just once; the ten biggest clones take up about 15%. The material sequenced was CD4+ T cells sorted from blood, taken at week 0. The receptor source for this set is a human donor with alopecia areata.

This clone has a single count. The chain uses TRBV5-1 and TRBJ2-7; TRBD1 matches at 9 bases. The CDR3 loop spans 13 amino acids. The junction had 5 bases not matched to a gene; V was cut back by 4 bases and J by 6 bases. Germline V gene lookup returns CDR1 SGHRS and CDR2 YFSETQ. CDR3 DNA: TGCGCCAGCAGCATCCAGACAGGGGGCGAGCAGTACTTC. It translates to CASSIQTGGEQYF.

This clone showed up just a few times. The rearrangement links TRBV29-1 to TRBJ2-5; the match to TRBD1 covers 7 bases. The CDR3 totals 12 residues. Looked up from germline, CDR1 is SQVTM and CDR2 is ANQGSEA. V lost 7 bases to trimming and J lost 5 bases; unmatched junction nucleotides: 7. The CDR3 sequence is CSAGQVGETQYF. The CDR3 bases are TGCAGCGCAGGACAGGTGGGGGAGACCCAGTACTTC.

This clone was recorded a few times. This sequence joins TRBV29-1 and TRBJ2-1; TRBD1 might be the D (6 bases). V gave up 8 bases and J gave up 4 bases, with 24 bases separating them. The germline V gene has CDR1 SQVTM and CDR2 ANQGSEA. The CDR3 sequence is 16 residues long. In DNA form, the CDR3 reads TGCAGCATAACTTCGACAGGAAGGGGGATATACAATGAGCAGTTCTTC. Its protein is CSITSTGRGIYNEQFF.

The sample holds one count of this clone. Other DNA sequences in this sample translate to the same CDR3. The chain recombines TRBV5-1 with TRBJ2-3; 9 bases fit TRBD2. Germline CDR1 and CDR2: SGHRS and YFSETQ. V trimming: 4 bases; J trimming: 1 base; junction bases outside the gene matches: 4. The CDR3 contains 15 residues. Here the CDR3 DNA reads TGCGCCAGCAGCACATTAGCGGGGGGCACAGATACGCAGTATTTT. Protein sequence: CASSTLAGGTDTQYF.

The rearrangement links TRBV5-1 to TRBJ2-5, with TRBD2 identical over 7 bases. Germline V gives CDR1 SGHRS, CDR2 YFSETQ. The CDR3 loop spans 16 amino acids. V was pared by 7 bases and J by 0 bases, with 12 bases of the junction left unmatched. The DNA of the CDR3 is TGCGCCAGCTCCCCCCCGACGGGACTATACCAAGAGACCCAGTACTTC. This translates into CASSPPTGLYQETQYF.

This chain links TRBV30 with TRBJ1-1, with D uncertain. Germline lookup yields CDR1 GTSNPN and CDR2 SVGIG (reference sequence). This CDR3 spans 13 amino acids. V was shortened by 3 bases and J by 0 bases, with 8 bases between the two germline ends. Written as DNA, the CDR3 is TGTGCCTGGAGCGCTACAGTGAACACTGAAGCTTTCTTT. Its protein is CAWSATVNTEAFF.

This chain connects TRBV7-3 to TRBJ2-2, with 10 positions matching TRBD2. Trimming cost V 5 bases and J 4 bases; bases outside gene matches: 10. The CDR3 spans 17 residues. Germline assignment: CDR1 SGHTA and CDR2 FQGTGA. CDR3 amino acids: CASSPSLAGDTTGELFF. As DNA, the CDR3 is TGTGCCAGCAGCCCGTCCCTAGCGGGGGACACCACCGGGGAGCTGTTTTTT.

The rearrangement links TRBV27 to TRBJ2-4; D perhaps matches TRBD2 (5 bases). V was shortened by 5 bases and J by 6 bases, with 20 bases between the two germline ends. The CDR3 length is 16 residues. Germline loops: CDR1 MNHEY, CDR2 SMNVEV (reference sequence). CDR3 sequence (DNA): TGTGCCAGCAGTCCCCGGACCATGAGTAGCGTAAACATTCAGTACTTC. Protein product: CASSPRTMSSVNIQYF.

This clone was picked up a small number of times. The rearrangement uses TRBV29-1 and TRBJ2-1, with D possibly being TRBD1 or TRBD2 (6 bases each). CDR1 is SQVTM, CDR2 ANQGSEA, per germline. The CDR3 runs to 16 residues. The V end was cut by 4 bases, the J end by 0 bases, with 16 bases between. CDR3 nucleotides: TGCAGCGTTGGGAACCGGGGGCGAACCTCCTACAATGAGCAGTTCTTC. This sequence encodes CSVGNRGRTSYNEQFF.

CDR3 in amino acids: CSARFNYGYTF. The DNA of the CDR3 is TGCAGTGCTAGATTCAACTATGGCTACACCTTC. The chain has TRBV20-1 and TRBJ1-2, with D unclear. Trimming took 2 bases from V and 2 from J, leaving 3 bases between them. The CDR3 is 11 amino acids. In germline, CDR1 is DFQATT, CDR2 SNEGSKA (reference sequence).

This clone was detected only a few times. This sequence joins TRBV7-2 and TRBJ2-1, with D possibly being TRBD1 or TRBD2 (7 bases each). This CDR3 is 13 amino acids long. Germline CDR1 SGHTA, CDR2 FQGNSA. Between the trimmed V and J ends, which lost 4 bases and 8 bases, there was a span of 12 bases. The CDR3 region is CASSSQGGDEQFF. CDR3 sequence (DNA): TGTGCCAGCAGCTCCCAGGGGGGGGATGAGCAGTTCTTC.

The chain carries TRBV29-1 and TRBJ2-5; D remains ambiguous. The germline CDR1 and CDR2 sequences are SQVTM and ANQGSEA. The CDR3 totals 11 residues. The ends were cut back, 4 bases at V and 7 bases at J, with 10 bases in the middle. This chain's CDR3 is CSVVFWGTQYF. The CDR3 bases are TGCAGCGTTGTCTTCTGGGGGACCCAGTACTTC. The variable domain in full, with the rest retrieved from reference TRBV29-1 and TRBJ2-5, is SAVISQKPSRDICQRGTSLTIQCQVDSQVTMMFWYRQQPGQSLTLIATANQGSEATYESGFVIDKFPISRPNLTFSTLTVSNMSPEDSSIYLCSVVFWGTQYFGPGTRLLVL.

The sample holds a few counts of this clone. The rearrangement links TRBV4-1 to TRBJ1-2; tentatively, D is TRBD1 (6 bases). This CDR3 region has 15 residues. V shed 1 base and J shed 8 bases, with 17 bases lying between them. Germline CDR1 reads MGHRA; CDR2 reads YSYEKL. The CDR3 DNA reads as TGCGCCAGCAGCCAAGTGGACAGATTTCTGGGAGGCTACACCTTC. It specifies CASSQVDRFLGGYTF.

This rearrangement joins TRBV30 to TRBJ2-7; perhaps TRBD2 as D (6 bases). This CDR3 is built from 14 residues. Trimming took 6 bases from V and 0 from J, leaving 15 bases between them. Germline V gives CDR1 GTSNPN, CDR2 SVGIG (reference sequence). CDR3 amino acids: CACSTGLLSYEQYF. DNA of the CDR3: TGTGCCTGCTCCACGGGACTTCTCTCCTACGAGCAGTACTTC.